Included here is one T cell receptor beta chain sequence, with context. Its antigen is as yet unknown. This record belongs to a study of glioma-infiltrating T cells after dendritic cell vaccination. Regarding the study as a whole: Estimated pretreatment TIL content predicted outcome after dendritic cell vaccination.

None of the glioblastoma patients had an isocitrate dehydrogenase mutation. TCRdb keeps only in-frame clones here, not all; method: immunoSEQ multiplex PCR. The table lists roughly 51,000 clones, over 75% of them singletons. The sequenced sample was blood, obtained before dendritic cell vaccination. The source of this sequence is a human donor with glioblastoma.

Here the CDR3 DNA reads TGTGCCAGCAGCGTAGCTACGAACGACGCAGGAGGCACTGAAGCTTTCTTT. It codes for CASSVATNDAGGTEAFF. This chain connects TRBV9 to TRBJ1-1, with D unclear. Germline V gene data show CDR1 as SGDLS and CDR2 as YYNGEE. Between the trimmed V and J ends, which lost 0 bases and 4 bases, there was a span of 19 bases. The CDR3 runs 17 residues.